This is a list of T cell receptor beta chains from one sample in a study of HIV-infected patients and healthy controls. TCRdb re-called the 5' RACE reads with MiXCR, one entry per CDR3 protein. The profile covers 55,000 to 70,000 distinct CDR3 sequences, with roughly 21% appearing a single time and approximately 1.5% taken by the ten largest. Sequenced: CD4+ T cells from blood. Source of these receptors: a human donor in good health. Both conserved end residues are part of each CDR3. The D gene is left open where the match is weak. Clone size is given for some rows only: seen once, a few or many times, or a class if the clone is expanded.

clone_size: .; d_call: .; cdr3_length: 13; j_call: TRBJ1-1; v_call: TRBV18; cdr3_nt: TGTGCCAGCTCAACAGACAGGAACACTGAAGCTTTCTTT; cdr3_aa: CASSTDRNTEAFF
clone_size: many; d_call: .; cdr3_length: 13; j_call: TRBJ2-3; v_call: TRBV20-1; cdr3_nt: TGCAGTGCTAGAGATCCCGGGCCAGATACGCAGTATTTT; cdr3_aa: CSARDPGPDTQYF
clone_size: .; d_call: .; cdr3_length: 17; j_call: TRBJ1-2; v_call: TRBV19; cdr3_nt: TGTGCCAGTAGTAGAAACTCCAACACAGGGACTAACTATGGCTACACCTTC; cdr3_aa: CASSRNSNTGTNYGYTF
clone_size: .; d_call: .; cdr3_length: 15; j_call: TRBJ1-5; v_call: TRBV5-1; cdr3_nt: TGCGCCAGCAGCTTGGAGCCGGGTAGCAATCAGCCCCAGCATTTT; cdr3_aa: CASSLEPGSNQPQHF
clone_size: .; d_call: .; cdr3_length: 15; j_call: TRBJ2-3; v_call: TRBV12-3/TRBV12-4; cdr3_nt: TGTGCCAGCAGTTCCGGGACTAAAAAAGGGGGTACGCAGTATTTT; cdr3_aa: CASSSGTKKGGTQYF
clone_size: many; d_call: .; cdr3_length: 13; j_call: TRBJ2-5; v_call: TRBV5-4; cdr3_nt: TGTGCCAGCAGCCCCGACCCGAAAGAGACCCAGTACTTC; cdr3_aa: CASSPDPKETQYF
clone_size: .; d_call: TRBD2; cdr3_length: 14; j_call: TRBJ2-1; v_call: TRBV6-1; cdr3_nt: TGTGCCAGCAGTGGGCTAGGGACTAGCAATGAGCAGTTCTTC; cdr3_aa: CASSGLGTSNEQFF
clone_size: .; d_call: .; cdr3_length: 13; j_call: TRBJ2-7; v_call: TRBV6-6; cdr3_nt: TGTGCCAGCAGAGACCCTCCTGAGCCCGAGCAGTACTTC; cdr3_aa: CASRDPPEPEQYF
clone_size: many; d_call: TRBD1; cdr3_length: 16; j_call: TRBJ1-2; v_call: TRBV7-8; cdr3_nt: TGTGCCAGCAGCAAAAGGTCGGGACAGATCGACTATGGCTACACCTTC; cdr3_aa: CASSKRSGQIDYGYTF
clone_size: .; d_call: .; cdr3_length: 13; j_call: TRBJ1-1; v_call: TRBV30; cdr3_nt: TGTGCCTGGAGTGGGGGCCCGAACACTGAAGCTTTCTTT; cdr3_aa: CAWSGGPNTEAFF
clone_size: many; d_call: TRBD2; cdr3_length: 15; j_call: TRBJ2-3; v_call: TRBV11-2; cdr3_nt: TGTGCCAGCAGCTCCGTTAGCGGGAGGGCAAATACGCAGTATTTT; cdr3_aa: CASSSVSGRANTQYF
clone_size: many; d_call: .; cdr3_length: 14; j_call: TRBJ1-4; v_call: TRBV6-6; cdr3_nt: TGTGCCAGCAGTTACTCGGGATCTAATGAAAAACTGTTTTTT; cdr3_aa: CASSYSGSNEKLFF
clone_size: many; d_call: TRBD2; cdr3_length: 14; j_call: TRBJ2-7; v_call: TRBV20-1; cdr3_nt: TGCAGTGCTAGAATGGCTAGCGGGAGCCACGAGCAGTACTTC; cdr3_aa: CSARMASGSHEQYF
clone_size: few; d_call: .; cdr3_length: 14; j_call: TRBJ2-1; v_call: TRBV29-1; cdr3_nt: TGCAGCGTTGACGGGGGACCGCTCCCCAATGAGCAGTTCTTC; cdr3_aa: CSVDGGPLPNEQFF
clone_size: few; d_call: .; cdr3_length: 14; j_call: TRBJ1-2; v_call: TRBV12-5; cdr3_nt: TGTGCTAGTGGTCCGGGCAGGTTGACCGATGGCTACACCTTC; cdr3_aa: CASGPGRLTDGYTF